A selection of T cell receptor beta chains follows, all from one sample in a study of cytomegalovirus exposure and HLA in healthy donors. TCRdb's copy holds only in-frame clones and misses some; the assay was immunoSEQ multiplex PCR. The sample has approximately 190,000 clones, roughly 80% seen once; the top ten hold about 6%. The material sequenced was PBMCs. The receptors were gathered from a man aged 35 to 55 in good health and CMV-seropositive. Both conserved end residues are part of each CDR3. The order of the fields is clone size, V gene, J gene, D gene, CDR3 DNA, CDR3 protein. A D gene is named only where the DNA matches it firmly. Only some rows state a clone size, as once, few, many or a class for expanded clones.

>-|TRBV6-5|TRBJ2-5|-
TGTGCCAGCAGTTACCCCGGGGGCCAGTACTTC
CASSYPGGQYF
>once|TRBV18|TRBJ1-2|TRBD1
TGTGCCAGCTCACCAGACGGGGGCAGGGGGCCTGATGGCTACACCTTC
CASSPDGGRGPDGYTF
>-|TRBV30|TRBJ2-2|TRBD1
TGTGCCTGGACCCCGGGACAGGGGTACACCGGGGAGCTGTTTTTT
CAWTPGQGYTGELFF
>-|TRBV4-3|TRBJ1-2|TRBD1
TGCGCCAGCAGCCCGGACAGGGGTAACTATGGCTACACCTTC
CASSPDRGNYGYTF
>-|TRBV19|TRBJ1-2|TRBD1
TGTGCCAGTAGTATAGGAGGGACAGGAGCTAACTATGGCTACACCTTC
CASSIGGTGANYGYTF
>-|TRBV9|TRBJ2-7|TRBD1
TGTGCCAGCAGCCCTTGGACAGGGGGCGGCGAGCAGTACTTC
CASSPWTGGGEQYF
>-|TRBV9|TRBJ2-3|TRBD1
TGTGCCAGCAGCGTAGGACAGGGTCGCACAGATACGCAGTATTTT
CASSVGQGRTDTQYF
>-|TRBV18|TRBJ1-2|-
TGTGCCAGCTCACCCTTGACGGAGAGGGGCTACACCTTC
CASSPLTERGYTF
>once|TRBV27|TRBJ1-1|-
TGTGCCAGCAGTTTATCCGTCGACAGGCAGAACACTGAAGCTTTCTTT
CASSLSVDRQNTEAFF
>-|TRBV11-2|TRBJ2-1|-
TGTGCCAGCAGCTTAGTCAGGGGTAATGAGCAGTTCTTC
CASSLVRGNEQFF
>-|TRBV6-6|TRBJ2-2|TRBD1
TGTGCCAGCAGTTACGCTAGACAGGGCGGGGAGCTGTTTTTT
CASSYARQGGELFF
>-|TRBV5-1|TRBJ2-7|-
TGCGCCAGCAGAGCCGGGACTGCGTCCTACGAGCAGTACTTC
CASRAGTASYEQYF
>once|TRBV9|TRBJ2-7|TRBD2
TGTGCCAGCAGCGTAGGATCAACTAGCGGTCTCTACGAGCAGTACTTC
CASSVGSTSGLYEQYF
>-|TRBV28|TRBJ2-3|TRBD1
TGTGCCATCCGGACAGGGGGCCTTGCAGATACGCAGTATTTT
CAIRTGGLADTQYF
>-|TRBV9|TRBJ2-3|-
TGTGCCAGCAGCGTAGTAGGAGAGGTTCGTACAGATACGCAGTATTTT
CASSVVGEVRTDTQYF
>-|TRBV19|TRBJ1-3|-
TGTGCCAGTAGTATAGATCTGGAGCCGGGAGGAAACACCATATATTTT
CASSIDLEPGGNTIYF
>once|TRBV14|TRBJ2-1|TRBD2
TGTGCCAGCAGCCAAGTTGGACTAGCAGTTGAGCAGTTCTTC
CASSQVGLAVEQFF
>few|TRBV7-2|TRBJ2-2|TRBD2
TGTGCCAGCAGCCTCCGGACTAGCGGGGCCAAAACCGGGGAGCTGTTTTTT
CASSLRTSGAKTGELFF
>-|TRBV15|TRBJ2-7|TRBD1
TGTGCCACCAGCTCCCCCGGGACAGGGGGCATATCCTACGAGCAGTACTTC
CATSSPGTGGISYEQYF
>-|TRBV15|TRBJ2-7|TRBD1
TGTGCCACCAGCATAACCGACAGGGGTTACGAGCAGTACTTC
CATSITDRGYEQYF
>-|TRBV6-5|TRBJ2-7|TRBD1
TGTGCCAGCAGTCGTCCGGGACAGGGGACCTACGAGCAGTACTTC
CASSRPGQGTYEQYF
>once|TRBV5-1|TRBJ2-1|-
TGCGCCAGCAGCTTGGGAGGGATTAGCGCACAGAATGAGCAGTTCTTC
CASSLGGISAQNEQFF
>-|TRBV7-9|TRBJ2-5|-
TGTGCCAGCAGCCTTCGACAGCTTCAAGAGACCCAGTACTTC
CASSLRQLQETQYF
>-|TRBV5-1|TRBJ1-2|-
TGCGCCAGCAGAGTAGAGGGTTTTACAGACATATTCTATGGCTACACCTTC
CASRVEGFTDIFYGYTF
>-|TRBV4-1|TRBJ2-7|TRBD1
TGCGCCAGTTCTCAGGGGGCGGTGAGCTCCTACGAGCAGTACTTC
CASSQGAVSSYEQYF
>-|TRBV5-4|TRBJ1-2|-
TGTGCCAGCAGCTTTACTCAGGTCGGGGGCTATGGCTACACCTTC
CASSFTQVGGYGYTF
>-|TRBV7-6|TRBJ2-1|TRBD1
TGTGCCAGCAGCCCCCAGGGGGCTAGAGGTGTGAATGAGCAGTTCTTC
CASSPQGARGVNEQFF
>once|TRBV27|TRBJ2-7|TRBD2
TGTGCCAGCACGGCCGGGGGGATCGGGTACGAGCAGTACTTC
CASTAGGIGYEQYF
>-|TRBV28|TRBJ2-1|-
TGTGCCAGCAGTTTGGGGGGGGCTCTTCACAATGAGCAGTTCTTC
CASSLGGALHNEQFF
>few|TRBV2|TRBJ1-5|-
TGTGCCAGCAGTGAAGCACTCCAATACAGGGACAATCAGCCCCAGCATTTT
CASSEALQYRDNQPQHF
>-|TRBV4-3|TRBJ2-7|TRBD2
TGCGCCAGCAGCCAGATCCCGGGGGGCGAGCAGTACTTC
CASSQIPGGEQYF
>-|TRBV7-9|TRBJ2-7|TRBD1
TGTGCCAGCAGCTGGGACAGGGGCGGCGAGCAGTACTTC
CASSWDRGGEQYF
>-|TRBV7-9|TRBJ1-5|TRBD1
TGTGCCAGCAGCCTGGACAGGGGGTTCTCCAATCAGCCCCAGCATTTT
CASSLDRGFSNQPQHF
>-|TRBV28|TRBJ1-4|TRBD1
TGTGCCAGCAGTCCTGCGACAGGGGCTTGGAAACTGTTTTTT
CASSPATGAWKLFF
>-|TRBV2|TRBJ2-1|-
TGTGCCAGCAAGGGGGCTAGCGGGTACAATGAGCAGTTCTTC
CASKGASGYNEQFF
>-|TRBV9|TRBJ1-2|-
TGTGCCAGCAGCGTCCGACTCGGGAAGTCGGATGGCTACACCTTC
CASSVRLGKSDGYTF
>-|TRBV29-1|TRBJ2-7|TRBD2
TGCAGCGTTGGGGGCGGGGGAACGAACGGCGAGCAGTACTTC
CSVGGGGTNGEQYF